A single sample is the source of the 5 T cell receptor beta chains below, sequenced in a study of blood T cell repertoires in COVID-19. Sequencing used immunoSEQ multiplex PCR; TCRdb keeps in-frame clones, though not all of them. The sample shows 200,000 to 300,000 clones, roughly nine tenths of them seen only once. The sequenced material came from peripheral blood. Receptors originate from a man between 60 and 70 years old who had recovered from COVID-19.

This clone was picked up a small number of times. This chain connects TRBV6-1 to TRBJ1-3; D gene uncertain. Germline lookup yields CDR1 MNHNS and CDR2 SASEGT. CDR3 length equals 15 residues. Trimming stripped 1 base from V and 4 bases from J, with 11 bases between. CDR3 sequence: CASSEVVAVGNTIYF. For the CDR3, the DNA is TGTGCCAGCAGTGAAGTGGTGGCGGTCGGAAACACCATATATTTT.

The chain is built from TRBV12-2 and TRBJ1-6; the listed D gene, TRBD1, was not tested against the DNA. TRBV12-2 has pseudogene status. This CDR3 spans 17 amino acids. CDR3 DNA: TGTGCAAGTCGCTTAGGCAGGGGCGCTAATCATAATTCACCCCTCCACTTT. Translated, it gives CASRLGRGANHNSPLHF.

V and J are TRBV12-5 and TRBJ1-4; tentative D call: TRBD1 (5 bases). V lost 1 base, J lost 8 bases, and 5 bases lay in between. The CDR3 runs to 12 residues. Looked up from germline, CDR1 is LGHNT and CDR2 is FRNRAP. The CDR3 spells CASGLEGEKLFF. DNA of the CDR3: TGTGCTAGTGGTTTGGAGGGGGAAAAACTGTTTTTT.

This clone was detected many times. V and J are TRBV6-2 or TRBV6-3 and TRBJ1-3; 7 bases agree with TRBD1. The CDR3 extends over 21 amino acids. With V trimmed by 2 bases and J by 0 bases, 19 bases remained unmatched. The germline gives CDR1 MNHEY, CDR2 SVGEGT. The CDR3 loop is CASSYPIDEDRNVLSGNTIYF. The CDR3 nucleotides read TGTGCCAGCAGTTACCCAATAGATGAGGACAGGAACGTACTCTCTGGAAACACCATATATTTT.

This chain joins TRBV10-3 and TRBJ1-6; no definite D call. Trimming removed 7 bases from V and 7 bases from J, with 14 bases in between. This CDR3 has 14 residues. Germline V gene data show CDR1 as ENHRY and CDR2 as SYGVKD. CDR3 in DNA: TGTGCCATCAAAAGCGAACACGCCAATTCACCCCTCCACTTT. Protein: CAIKSEHANSPLHF.